Here is one T cell receptor beta chain with its context. Its target is not known. The sample comes from a study of OX40 agonist ivuxolimab in advanced cancers. About the study: Each patient was given ivuxolimab into a vein every 2 weeks, at 0.01 to 10 mg/kg. General study findings and limits: CD8+ T cells were the subset that, on average, had more expanded clones than CD4+.

Profiling relied on immunoSEQ multiplex PCR, and the TCRdb table lists in-frame clones only, not all of them. The sample has about 59,000 clones; approximately 87% are singletons. The germline CDR1 and CDR2 sequences are SNHLY and FYNNEI. V was clipped by 6 bases and J by 1 base; unmatched bases: 1. This CDR3 has 13 amino acids. Samples of blood were obtained at baseline, on cycle 4 day 1, and on cycle 7 day 1. Material: CD4+ or CD8+ T cells sorted from blood, obtained in a trial of the OX40 agonist ivuxolimab. This TCR came from an adult with an advanced solid tumor such as melanoma, head and neck, liver or kidney cancer. The chain couples TRBV2 to TRBJ1-1, with 8 bases that match TRBD1. The CDR3 here is CASRGTGNTEAFF. The CDR3 region has the DNA TGTGCCAGCAGGGGGACAGGGAACACTGAAGCTTTCTTT.